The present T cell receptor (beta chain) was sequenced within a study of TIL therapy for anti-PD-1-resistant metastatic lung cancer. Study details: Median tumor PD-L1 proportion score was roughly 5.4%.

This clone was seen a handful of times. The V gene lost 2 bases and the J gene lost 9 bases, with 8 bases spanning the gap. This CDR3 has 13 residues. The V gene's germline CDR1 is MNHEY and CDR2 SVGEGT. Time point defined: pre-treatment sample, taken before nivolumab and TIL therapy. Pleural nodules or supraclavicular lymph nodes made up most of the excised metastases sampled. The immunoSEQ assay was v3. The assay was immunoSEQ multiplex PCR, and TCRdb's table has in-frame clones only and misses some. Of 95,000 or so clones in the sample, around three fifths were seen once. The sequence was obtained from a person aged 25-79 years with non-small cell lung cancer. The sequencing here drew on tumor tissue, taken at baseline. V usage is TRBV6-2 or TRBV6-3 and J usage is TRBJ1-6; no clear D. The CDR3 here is CASSYLGGSPLHF. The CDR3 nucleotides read TGTGCCAGCAGTTACCTGGGCGGTTCACCCCTCCACTTT.